These 4 T cell receptor beta chains originate from one sample sequenced in a study of T-cell memory formation after mild COVID-19. TCRdb reanalysed the 5' RACE reads using MiXCR and keeps one entry per CDR3 protein. The data hold some 600,000 distinct CDR3 sequences, with 17% observed a single time. Sample: PBMCs or a T cell subset sorted from them (not recorded which). Receptor source: an adult woman who had mild COVID-19 (a few samples of this study predate the infection). Cell type and time point are not known.

This clonotype turned up a few times. The gene calls are TRBV6-2 or TRBV6-3 and TRBJ2-3; the D gene is possibly TRBD2 (5 bases). Germline V gene sequence: CDR1 MNHEY, CDR2 SVGEGT. The length of the CDR3 is 15 residues. The V end lost 5 bases, the J end lost 1 base, and 13 bases lay between the germline ends. In DNA form, the CDR3 reads TGTGCCAGCAGTGCCCCTGGGCGGGGCACAGATACGCAGTATTTT. The encoded protein is CASSAPGRGTDTQYF.

V gene TRBV6-2 or TRBV6-3 combines with J gene TRBJ1-2; possible D gene TRBD1, 6 bases. Germline V lookup: CDR1 MNHEY, CDR2 SVGEGT. This CDR3 spans 13 amino acids. Trimming left V 5 bases short and J 8 bases short, with 15 bases between. The chain's CDR3 is CASSTDRFIGYTF. CDR3 nucleotide sequence: TGTGCCAGCAGTACCGACAGGTTCATCGGCTACACCTTC.

The genes are TRBV4-1 and TRBJ2-7, with 10 bases identical to TRBD2. The trim removed 0 bases at V and 4 bases at J, leaving 3 bases unmatched. The CDR3 is 15 residues long. Germline V gene lookup returns CDR1 MGHRA and CDR2 YSYEKL. This chain's CDR3 is CASSQEQRGGYEQYF. CDR3 in DNA: TGCGCCAGCAGCCAAGAACAGCGGGGGGGTTACGAGCAGTACTTC.

This sequence joins TRBV29-1 and TRBJ2-2, with no clear D. Trimming pared 4 bases from V and 6 bases from J, leaving 6 bases between. Germline CDR1 and CDR2: SQVTM and ANQGSEA. The CDR3 consists of 11 residues. CDR3 sequence reads: CSVVGAGELFF. In DNA, the CDR3 is TGCAGCGTTGTCGGCGCCGGGGAGCTGTTTTTT.